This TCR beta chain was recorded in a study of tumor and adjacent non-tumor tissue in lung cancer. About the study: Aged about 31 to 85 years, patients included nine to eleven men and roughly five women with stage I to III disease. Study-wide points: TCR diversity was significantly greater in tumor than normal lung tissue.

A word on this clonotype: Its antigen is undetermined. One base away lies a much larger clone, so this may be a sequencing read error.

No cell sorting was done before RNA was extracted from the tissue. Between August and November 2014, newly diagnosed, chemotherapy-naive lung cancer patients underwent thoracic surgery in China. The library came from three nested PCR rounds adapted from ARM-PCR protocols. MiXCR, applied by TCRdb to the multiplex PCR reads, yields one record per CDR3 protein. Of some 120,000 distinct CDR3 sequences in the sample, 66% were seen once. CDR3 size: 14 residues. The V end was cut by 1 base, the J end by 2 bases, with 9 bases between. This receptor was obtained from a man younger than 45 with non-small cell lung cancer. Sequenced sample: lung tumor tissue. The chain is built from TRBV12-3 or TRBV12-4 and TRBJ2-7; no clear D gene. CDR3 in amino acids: CASSLVWIAYEQYF. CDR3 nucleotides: TGTGCCAGCAGTTTAGTTTGGATAGCCTACGAGCAGTACTTC.